This TCR beta chain originates from a study of vaccination and CD4 T cells after COVID-19. This clonotype was picked up a small number of times. What it recognizes is unknown. The germline gives CDR1 DFQATT, CDR2 SNEGSKA (reference sequence). This CDR3 contains 15 residues. The germline V and J ends were trimmed by 0 bases and 2 bases, with 14 bases remaining between them. Cultured CD4+ T cell DNA underwent sequencing with the Oncomine TCR Beta short-read assay. TCRdb reprocessed the PCR reads with MiXCR, giving one entry per CDR3 protein. The sample lists some 12,000 distinct CDR3 sequences; approximately 28% were seen once. Regarding treatment: approximately 11-day PBMC culture with coronavirus spike peptide pools or control peptides (ViraFEST assay).

The clonotype was recovered from a human donor with COVID-19. The gene calls are TRBV20-1 and TRBJ2-7; D might be TRBD1 or TRBD2, each matching 5 bases. Source material: cultured CD4+ T cells from blood. CDR3 sequence: CSARDRDVSPYEQYF. The CDR3 nucleotides read TGCAGTGCTAGAGATCGGGACGTCAGCCCCTACGAGCAGTACTTC.